This T cell receptor (beta chain) was identified in a study of T cell repertoires in cytomegalovirus infection. Study background: As its CMV epitopes, the study selected recently identified HLA-C-restricted and well-studied HLA-B-restricted targets. Public signatures in TCR beta pointed to CMV infection and matching HLA type. Regarding the study as a whole: HLA-C-restricted CMV clonotypes gave the most frequent clonotype in two of eight donors. Totalled public TCR beta family frequency picked out people who carried CMV plus the relevant HLA.

Per germline, CDR1 LNHDA and CDR2 SQIVND (reference sequence). With 3 bases removed from V and 1 base from J, the gap between germline ends came to 10 bases. This CDR3 comprises 15 residues. One entry per CDR3 protein, called by TCRdb with MiXCR from the reads. The sample carries 650,000 to 900,000 distinct CDR3 sequences, roughly 33% recorded once. A word on this clonotype: Its antigen is as yet unknown.

The chain combines TRBV19 with TRBJ2-1; D is ambiguous. The source of this sequence is a human donor in good health (CMV status not recorded). Some clones in this sample may be carry-over from other donors' samples. The sample in question was cultured CD8+ T cells from PBMCs, obtained from culture after CMV antigen stimulation. The CDR3: CASSITVYSYNEQFF. The CDR3 DNA reads TGTGCCAGTAGTATTACAGTCTATTCCTACAATGAGCAGTTCTTC.